This TCR beta chain is drawn from a study of post-analysis software for immune sequencing data. At the level of the study: The disease courses spanned relapsing-remitting, secondary progressive and progressive-relapsing forms of multiple sclerosis. Findings of the study overall: Patients used several TRBV segments, including TRBV5-6, TRBV5-1 and TRBV20-1, more often than controls. Those samples that were prepared in the same batch co-clustered strongly by F measure.

The library was made from cDNA and included unique molecular identifiers. MiXCR was run by TCRdb on the PCR reads, yielding one entry per CDR3 protein. Of more than 450,000 distinct CDR3 sequences in the sample, around 31% are singletons; the top ten hold under 7%. This CDR3 has 16 amino acids. Germline V gene sequence: CDR1 SGHKS, CDR2 YYEKEE (reference sequence). V was trimmed by 5 bases and J by 8 bases, leaving 23 bases between them. This clonotype has a handful of counts. Its cognate antigen is unknown. This sequence was found in a girl aged 2 to 17 with multiple sclerosis. The rearrangement uses TRBV5-5 and TRBJ2-1, with a weak D call TRBD2 (6 bases). The sequencing sample was made of blood. The CDR3 bases are TGTGCCAGCAGTCCGTACCTGGACGGTGGGGGGTATGAGCAGTTCTTC. Translation gives CASSPYLDGGGYEQFF.